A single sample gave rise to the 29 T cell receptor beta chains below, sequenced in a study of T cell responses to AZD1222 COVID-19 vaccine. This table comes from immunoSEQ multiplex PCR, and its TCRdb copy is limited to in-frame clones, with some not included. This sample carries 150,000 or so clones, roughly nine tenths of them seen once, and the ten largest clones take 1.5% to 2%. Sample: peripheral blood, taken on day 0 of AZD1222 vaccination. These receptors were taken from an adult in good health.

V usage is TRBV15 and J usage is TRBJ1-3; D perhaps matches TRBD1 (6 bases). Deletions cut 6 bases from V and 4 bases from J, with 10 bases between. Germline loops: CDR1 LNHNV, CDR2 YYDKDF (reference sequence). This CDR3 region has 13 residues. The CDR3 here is CATRRGYGNTIYF. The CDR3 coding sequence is TGTGCCACCAGAAGGGGGTACGGAAACACCATATATTTT.

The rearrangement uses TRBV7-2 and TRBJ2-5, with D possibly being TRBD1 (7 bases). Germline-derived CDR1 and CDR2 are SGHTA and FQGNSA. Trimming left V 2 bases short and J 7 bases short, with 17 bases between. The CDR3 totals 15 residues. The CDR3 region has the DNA TGTGCCAGCAGCTTATCCGGGACAGAGGGGGGGACCCAGTACTTC. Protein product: CASSLSGTEGGTQYF.

CDR3 in DNA: TGTGCCAGCAGCTTGTTCGCCACAGCGAACACCGGGGAGCTGTTTTTT. Amino acids: CASSLFATANTGELFF. This chain uses TRBV5-5 with TRBJ2-2; D call uncertain. Looked up from germline, CDR1 is SGHKS and CDR2 is YYEKEE (reference sequence). Trimming shortened V by 1 base and J by 0 bases, and 10 bases separated the two germline ends. CDR3 size: 16 residues.

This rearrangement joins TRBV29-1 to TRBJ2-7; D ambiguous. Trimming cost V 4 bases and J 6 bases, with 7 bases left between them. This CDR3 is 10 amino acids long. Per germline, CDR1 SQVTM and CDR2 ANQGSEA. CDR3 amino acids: CSVGTGEQYF. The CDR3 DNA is TGCAGCGTTGGGACCGGCGAGCAGTACTTC.

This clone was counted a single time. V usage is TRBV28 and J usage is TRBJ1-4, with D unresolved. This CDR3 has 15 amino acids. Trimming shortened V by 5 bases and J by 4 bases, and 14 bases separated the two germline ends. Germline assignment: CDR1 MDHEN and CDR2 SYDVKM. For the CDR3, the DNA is TGTGCCAGCAGTCTCCCCGGAGGAAGTAATGAAAAACTGTTTTTT. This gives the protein CASSLPGGSNEKLFF. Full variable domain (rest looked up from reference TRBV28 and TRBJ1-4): DVKVTQSSRYLVKRTGEKVFLECVQDMDHENMFWYRQDPGLGLRLIYFSYDVKMKEKGDIPEGYSVSREKKERFSLILESASTNQTSMYLCASSLPGGSNEKLFFGSGTQLSVL.

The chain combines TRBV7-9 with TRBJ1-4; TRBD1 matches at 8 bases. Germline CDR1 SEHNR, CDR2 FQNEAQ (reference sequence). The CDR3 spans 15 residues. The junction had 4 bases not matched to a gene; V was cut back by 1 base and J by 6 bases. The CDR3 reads CASSLGAGGDEKLFF. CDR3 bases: TGTGCCAGCAGCTTAGGGGCAGGGGGCGATGAAAAACTGTTTTTT.

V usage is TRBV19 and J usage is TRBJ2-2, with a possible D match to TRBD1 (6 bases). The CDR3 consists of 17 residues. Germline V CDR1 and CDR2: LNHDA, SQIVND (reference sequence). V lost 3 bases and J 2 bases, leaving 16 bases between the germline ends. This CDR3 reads CASSISGVRGNTGELFF. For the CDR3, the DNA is TGTGCCAGTAGTATCTCAGGGGTCAGGGGCAACACCGGGGAGCTGTTTTTT.

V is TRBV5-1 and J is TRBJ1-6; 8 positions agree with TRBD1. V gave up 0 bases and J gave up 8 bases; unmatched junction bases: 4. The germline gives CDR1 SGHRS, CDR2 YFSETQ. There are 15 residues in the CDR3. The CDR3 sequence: CASSLERQGYSPLHF. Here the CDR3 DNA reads TGCGCCAGCAGCTTGGAGAGACAGGGGTATTCACCCCTCCACTTT.

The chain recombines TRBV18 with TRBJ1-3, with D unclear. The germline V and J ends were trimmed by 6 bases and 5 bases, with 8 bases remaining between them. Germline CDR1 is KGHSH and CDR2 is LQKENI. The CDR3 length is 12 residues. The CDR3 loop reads CASSPDRNTIYF. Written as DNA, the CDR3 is TGTGCCAGCTCCCCGGACCGAAACACCATATATTTT.

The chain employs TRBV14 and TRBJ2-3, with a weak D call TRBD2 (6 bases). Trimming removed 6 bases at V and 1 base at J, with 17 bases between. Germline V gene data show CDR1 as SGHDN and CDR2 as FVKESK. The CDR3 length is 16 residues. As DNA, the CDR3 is TGTGCCAGCAGGGGACTGGGCACTGGTGGCACAGATACGCAGTATTTT. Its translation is CASRGLGTGGTDTQYF.

The CDR3 sequence: CASSEWRGATDTQYF. As DNA, the CDR3 is TGTGCCAGCAGTGAGTGGCGGGGGGCCACAGATACGCAGTATTTT. This rearrangement joins TRBV6-1 to TRBJ2-3; TRBD2 aligns across 8 bases. CDR1 is MNHNS and CDR2 is SASEGT in the germline V gene. The CDR3 contains 15 residues. V lost 3 bases and J lost 2; bases outside the gene matches: 4.

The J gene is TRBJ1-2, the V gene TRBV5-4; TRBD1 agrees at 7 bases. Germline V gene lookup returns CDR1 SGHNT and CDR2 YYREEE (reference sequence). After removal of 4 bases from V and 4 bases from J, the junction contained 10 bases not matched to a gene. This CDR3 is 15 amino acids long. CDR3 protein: CASSPPGQRFYGYTF. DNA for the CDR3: TGTGCCAGCAGCCCGCCGGGACAGAGATTCTATGGCTACACCTTC.

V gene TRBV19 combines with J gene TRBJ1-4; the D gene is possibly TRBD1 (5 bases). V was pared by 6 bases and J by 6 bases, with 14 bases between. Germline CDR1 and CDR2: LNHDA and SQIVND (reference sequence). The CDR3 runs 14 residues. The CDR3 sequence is CASSHGTRYEKLFF. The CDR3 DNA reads TGTGCCAGTAGCCACGGGACCCGCTATGAAAAACTGTTTTTT.

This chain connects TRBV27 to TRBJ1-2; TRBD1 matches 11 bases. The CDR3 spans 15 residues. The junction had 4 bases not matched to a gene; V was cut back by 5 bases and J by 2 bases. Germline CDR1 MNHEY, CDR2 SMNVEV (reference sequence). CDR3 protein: CASSRWTGGNYGYTF. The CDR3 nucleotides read TGTGCCAGCAGTAGATGGACAGGGGGCAACTATGGCTACACCTTC.

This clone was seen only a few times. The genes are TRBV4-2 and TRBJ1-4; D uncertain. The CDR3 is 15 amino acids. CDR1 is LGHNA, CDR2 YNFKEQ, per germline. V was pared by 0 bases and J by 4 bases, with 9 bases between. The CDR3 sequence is CASSQDGWGNEKLFF. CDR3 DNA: TGTGCCAGCAGCCAAGATGGGTGGGGTAATGAAAAACTGTTTTTT.

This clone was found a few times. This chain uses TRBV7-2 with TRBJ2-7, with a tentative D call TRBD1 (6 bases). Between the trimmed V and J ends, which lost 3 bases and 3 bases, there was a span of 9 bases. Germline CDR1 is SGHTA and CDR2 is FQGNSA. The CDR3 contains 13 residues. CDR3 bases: TGTGCCAGCAGCTTTCAGGGGATCTACGAGCAGTACTTC. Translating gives CASSFQGIYEQYF. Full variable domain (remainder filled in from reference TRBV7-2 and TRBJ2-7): GAGVSQSPSNKVTEKGKDVELRCDPISGHTALYWYRQSLGQGLEFLIYFQGNSAPDKSGLPSDRFSAERTGGSVSTLTIQRTQQEDSAVYLCASSFQGIYEQYFGPGTRLTVT.

Here the CDR3 reads CATSRAGTSSEQYF. The CDR3 bases are TGTGCCACCAGTAGAGCCGGGACTAGCTCCGAGCAGTACTTC. The chain carries TRBV24-1 and TRBJ2-7; 9 positions agree with TRBD2. The CDR3 runs 14 residues. Germline V lookup: CDR1 KGHDR, CDR2 SFDVKD. Germline trimming cut 6 bases from V and 6 bases from J; bases unmatched to any gene: 8.

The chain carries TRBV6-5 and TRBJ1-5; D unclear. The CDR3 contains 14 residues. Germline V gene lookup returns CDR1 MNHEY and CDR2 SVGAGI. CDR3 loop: CVTTGPWSNQPQHF. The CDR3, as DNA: TGTGTCACGACGGGCCCATGGAGCAATCAGCCCCAGCATTTT.

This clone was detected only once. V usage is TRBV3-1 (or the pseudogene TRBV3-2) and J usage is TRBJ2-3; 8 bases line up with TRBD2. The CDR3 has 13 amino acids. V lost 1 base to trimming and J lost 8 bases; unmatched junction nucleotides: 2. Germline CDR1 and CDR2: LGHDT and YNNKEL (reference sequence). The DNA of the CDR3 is TGTGCCAGCAGCCAAGCCCGGGGGGGTACGCAGTATTTT. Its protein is CASSQARGGTQYF.

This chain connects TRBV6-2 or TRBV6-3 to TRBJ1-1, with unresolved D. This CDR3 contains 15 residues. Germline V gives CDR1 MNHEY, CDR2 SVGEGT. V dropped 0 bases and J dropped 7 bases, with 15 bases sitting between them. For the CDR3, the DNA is TGTGCCAGCAGTTACTCGACTGAGGGTAGCGATGAAGCTTTCTTT. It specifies CASSYSTEGSDEAFF.

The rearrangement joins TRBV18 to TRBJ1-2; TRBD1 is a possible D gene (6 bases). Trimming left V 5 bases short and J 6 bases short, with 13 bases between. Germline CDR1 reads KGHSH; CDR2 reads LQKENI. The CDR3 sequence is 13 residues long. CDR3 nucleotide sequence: TGTGCCAGCTCATTTACAGGGCTCGATGGCTACACCTTC. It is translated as CASSFTGLDGYTF. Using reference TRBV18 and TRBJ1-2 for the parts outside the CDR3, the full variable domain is NAGVMQNPRHLVRRRGQEARLRCSPMKGHSHVYWYRQLPEEGLKFMVYLQKENIIDESGMPKERFSAEFPKEGPSILRIQQVVRGDSAAYFCASSFTGLDGYTFGSGTRLTVV.

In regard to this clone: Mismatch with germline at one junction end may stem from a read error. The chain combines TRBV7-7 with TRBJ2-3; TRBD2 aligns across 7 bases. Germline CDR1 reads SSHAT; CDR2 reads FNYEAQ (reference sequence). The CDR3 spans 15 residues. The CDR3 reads CASSLGLGEADTQYF. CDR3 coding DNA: TGTGCTAGCAGCTTAGGACTAGGAGAGGCAGATACGCAGTATTTT.

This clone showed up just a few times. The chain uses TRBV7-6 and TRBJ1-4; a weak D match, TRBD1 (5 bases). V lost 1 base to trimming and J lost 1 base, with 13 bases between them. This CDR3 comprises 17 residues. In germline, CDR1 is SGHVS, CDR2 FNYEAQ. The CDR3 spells CASSLVDTGGTNEKLFF. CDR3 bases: TGTGCCAGCAGCTTAGTGGATACGGGGGGAACTAATGAAAAACTGTTTTTT.

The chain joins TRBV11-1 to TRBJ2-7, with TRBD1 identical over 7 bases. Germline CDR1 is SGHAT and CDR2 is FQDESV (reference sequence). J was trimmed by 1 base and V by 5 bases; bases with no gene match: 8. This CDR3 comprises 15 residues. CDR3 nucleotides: TGTGCCAGCAGCCATCCGGGACAGATATCCTACGAGCAGTACTTC. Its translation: CASSHPGQISYEQYF.

In nucleotides, the CDR3 is TGTGCCAGCAGCTTAGCGGGGGGGGGCGAGCAGTACTTC. This sequence encodes CASSLAGGGEQYF. V usage is TRBV7-6 and J usage is TRBJ2-7; 7 bases match TRBD2. CDR1 SGHVS and CDR2 FNYEAQ come from the germline V gene. J was trimmed by 6 bases and V by 0 bases; bases with no gene match: 2. The CDR3 is 13 amino acids. The entire variable domain, with the rest obtained from reference TRBV7-6 and TRBJ2-7, is as follows: GAGVSQSPRYKVTKRGQDVALRCDPISGHVSLYWYRQALGQGPEFLTYFNYEAQQDKSGLPNDRFSAERPEGSISTLTIQRTEQRDSAMYRCASSLAGGGEQYFGPGTRLTVT.

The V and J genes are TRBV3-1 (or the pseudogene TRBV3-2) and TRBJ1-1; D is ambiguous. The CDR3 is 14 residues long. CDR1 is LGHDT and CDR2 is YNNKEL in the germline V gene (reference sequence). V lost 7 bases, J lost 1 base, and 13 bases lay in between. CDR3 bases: TGTGCCAGCAACCCCGGATCGACGAACACTGAAGCTTTCTTT. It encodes CASNPGSTNTEAFF.

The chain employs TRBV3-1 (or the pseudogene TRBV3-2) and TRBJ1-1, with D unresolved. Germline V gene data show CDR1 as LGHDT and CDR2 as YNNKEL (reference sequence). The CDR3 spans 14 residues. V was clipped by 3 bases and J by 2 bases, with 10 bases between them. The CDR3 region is CASSHMGGNTEAFF. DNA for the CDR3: TGTGCCAGCAGCCATATGGGCGGAAACACTGAAGCTTTCTTT.

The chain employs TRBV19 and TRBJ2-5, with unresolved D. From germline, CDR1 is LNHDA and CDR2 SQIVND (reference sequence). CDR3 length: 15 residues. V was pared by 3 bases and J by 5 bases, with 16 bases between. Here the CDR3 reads CASSIPGSLLETQYF. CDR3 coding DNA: TGTGCCAGTAGTATTCCCGGCAGTCTATTGGAGACCCAGTACTTC.

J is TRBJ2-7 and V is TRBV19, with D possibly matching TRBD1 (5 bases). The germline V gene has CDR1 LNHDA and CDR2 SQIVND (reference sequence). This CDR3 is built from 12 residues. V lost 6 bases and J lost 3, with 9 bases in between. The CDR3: CASRDTDYEQYF. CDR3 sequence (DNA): TGTGCCAGTAGGGACACAGACTACGAGCAGTACTTC.